This entry features one TCR beta chain sequence. The antigen is not known. This sample stems from a study of T cell responses to AZD1222 COVID-19 vaccine. As for the study in general: Second-dose timings of about 4 or about 12 weeks were pooled. Study results and caveats: Only 5 or 6 AZD1222 recipients were seropositive at baseline.

The method was immunoSEQ multiplex PCR; TCRdb's version includes in-frame clones alone and lacks a portion of them. This sample yields more than 50,000 clones, of which 87% are seen a single time; just under 4% belongs to the top ten. This CDR3 contains 14 residues. V gave up 2 bases and J gave up 2 bases, with 10 bases separating them. The germline V gene encodes CDR1 MDHEN and CDR2 SYDVKM. This chain links TRBV28 with TRBJ2-7, with D possibly matching TRBD1 (5 bases). The TCR sequence derives from an adult in good health. Sample: peripheral blood, taken on day 0 of AZD1222 vaccination. The chain's CDR3 is CASSLGVRAYEQYF. CDR3 nucleotides: TGTGCCAGCAGTTTAGGGGTCAGGGCCTACGAGCAGTACTTC.